This T cell receptor beta chain was found in a study of shared T cell receptors in the human thymus. Sequencing was performed with immunoSEQ multiplex PCR; in TCRdb, only in-frame clones are kept and a portion is missing. The sample records 600,000 to 900,000 clones, approximately 83% being singletons. Looked up from germline, CDR1 is SGHTA and CDR2 is FQGNSA. Trimming cost V 9 bases and J 0 bases; bases outside gene matches: 8. The CDR3 has 15 amino acids. The sample was also linked to a second study, of human thymus T cells. From that report: Among the donors, all were healthy Finnish infants having corrective surgery for congenital heart defects. Resections obtained during corrective heart surgery supplied the thymus tissue. Among thymic and blood repertoires, usage of V and J genes appeared biased.

The J gene is TRBJ2-3, the V gene TRBV7-2; 8 positions agree with TRBD2. Sequenced sample: thymocytes. The TCR sequence derives from a girl under three years old with a congenital heart defect. The CDR3 loop is CASSPGGASTDTQYF. The CDR3 DNA reads TGTGCCAGTAGCCCCGGGGGGGCTAGCACAGATACGCAGTATTTT.